This T cell receptor (beta chain) was sequenced for a study of shared clonotypes between healthy human individuals. Whole-study results and caveats: Memory subsets generally showed lower estimated richness than naive subsets.

In the case of this clone: Its antigen is undetermined.

CD45RO-negative, CCR7-selected cells formed the naive CD8 fraction, which excluded terminally differentiated effector memory CD45RA+ cells. Looked up from germline, CDR1 is MNHEY and CDR2 is SVGAGI. V lost 2 bases and J 6 bases, leaving 12 bases between the germline ends. This CDR3 has 14 amino acids. Assay used: immunoSEQ multiplex PCR; TCRdb lists only in-frame clones, some missing. The table has approximately 600,000 clones, about 95% seen once. The sequence came from a woman aged 25 to 39 in good health. The source material was naive CD8+ T cells sorted from blood. The J gene is TRBJ2-3, the V gene TRBV6-5; D is unresolved. The CDR3, as DNA: TGTGCCAGCAGTTACGCCTCCACGGACGATACGCAGTATTTT. Protein sequence: CASSYASTDDTQYF.